This TCR beta chain was observed in a study of beta chain features in type 1 diabetes. Overall study: Patients and healthy donors were similar in age, gender and cell yields. Points from the study as a whole: A greater similarity of naive, central memory and Treg TCRB repertoires was seen among patients than among healthy donors.

A remark on this clone: Its specificity is unknown.

A single heparinised blood sample, averaging around 110 mL, was obtained per donor. All of the isolated RNA was reverse transcribed, so expressed TCRB transcripts were sequenced. Libraries were prepared by immunoSEQ multiplex PCR; TCRdb keeps only in-frame clonotypes and omits some of them. Here the sample spans almost 350,000 clones, about 19% being singletons. CDR3 length equals 13 residues. The V gene's germline CDR1 is SGHDT and CDR2 YYEEEE. V gave up 0 bases and J gave up 6 bases, with 7 bases separating them. Sequencing input: naive CD4+ T cells from blood. The clonotype comes from a woman aged 18-35 years in good health. V usage is TRBV5-6 and J usage is TRBJ2-1, with D possibly matching TRBD2 (5 bases). This CDR3 is CASSLVEGNEQFF. The CDR3, as DNA: TGTGCCAGCAGCTTGGTAGAGGGCAATGAGCAGTTCTTC.